One and the same sample provided the 5 T cell receptor beta chains below, sequenced in a study of OX40 agonist ivuxolimab in advanced cancers. Sequenced by immunoSEQ multiplex PCR; TCRdb stores in-frame clones only, minus some. The table records around 80,000 clones, around 86% of them present only once. Sequenced material: CD4+ or CD8+ T cells sorted from blood, taken in a trial of the OX40 agonist ivuxolimab. Receptors originate from an adult with an advanced solid tumor such as melanoma, head and neck, liver or kidney cancer.

The chain links TRBV29-1 to TRBJ2-3; tentatively, D is TRBD1 (6 bases). CDR3 length: 13 amino acids. Germline V gene sequence: CDR1 SQVTM, CDR2 ANQGSEA. The V end lost 3 bases, the J end lost 2 bases, and 9 bases lay between the germline ends. CDR3 in DNA: TGCAGCGTTGAGTCAGGGGCCACAGATACGCAGTATTTT. This gives the protein CSVESGATDTQYF.

This clone came up once. This sequence joins TRBV29-1 and TRBJ2-2; tentatively, D is TRBD1 (5 bases). The V and J ends lost 2 bases and 4 bases respectively, with 8 bases between them. Germline assignment: CDR1 SQVTM and CDR2 ANQGSEA. The CDR3 runs 13 residues. The CDR3 is CSVEQGSTGELFF. CDR3 bases: TGCAGCGTTGAACAGGGCAGCACCGGGGAGCTGTTTTTT.

This chain uses TRBV11-1 with TRBJ2-2; 10 bases line up with TRBD1. Per the germline V gene, CDR1 is SGHAT and CDR2 is FQDESV (reference sequence). The CDR3 consists of 16 residues. With V trimmed by 6 bases and J by 0 bases, 4 bases remained unmatched. In DNA form, the CDR3 reads TGTGCCAGCAGGCCGGGGACAGGGGCGAACACCGGGGAGCTGTTTTTT. The encoded protein is CASRPGTGANTGELFF.

CDR3 sequence (DNA): TGCGCCAGCAGCTTTCGACATGACTACGAGCAGTACTTC. Translated: CASSFRHDYEQYF. This rearrangement joins TRBV5-1 to TRBJ2-5; unclear D gene. The J call may be wrong; the DNA end is better matched by TRBJ2-7. The germline CDR1 and CDR2 sequences are SGHRS and YFSETQ. The CDR3 is 13 residues long.

The chain carries TRBV6-5 and TRBJ1-1, with 7 bases fitting TRBD1. The CDR3 loop spans 14 amino acids. Germline assignment: CDR1 MNHEY and CDR2 SVGAGI. J gave up 5 bases and V 4 bases, and 7 bases lay outside the gene matches. In DNA form, the CDR3 reads TGTGCCAGCAGTTCGACAGGGCGGGGAACTGAAGCTTTCTTT. This encodes CASSSTGRGTEAFF.